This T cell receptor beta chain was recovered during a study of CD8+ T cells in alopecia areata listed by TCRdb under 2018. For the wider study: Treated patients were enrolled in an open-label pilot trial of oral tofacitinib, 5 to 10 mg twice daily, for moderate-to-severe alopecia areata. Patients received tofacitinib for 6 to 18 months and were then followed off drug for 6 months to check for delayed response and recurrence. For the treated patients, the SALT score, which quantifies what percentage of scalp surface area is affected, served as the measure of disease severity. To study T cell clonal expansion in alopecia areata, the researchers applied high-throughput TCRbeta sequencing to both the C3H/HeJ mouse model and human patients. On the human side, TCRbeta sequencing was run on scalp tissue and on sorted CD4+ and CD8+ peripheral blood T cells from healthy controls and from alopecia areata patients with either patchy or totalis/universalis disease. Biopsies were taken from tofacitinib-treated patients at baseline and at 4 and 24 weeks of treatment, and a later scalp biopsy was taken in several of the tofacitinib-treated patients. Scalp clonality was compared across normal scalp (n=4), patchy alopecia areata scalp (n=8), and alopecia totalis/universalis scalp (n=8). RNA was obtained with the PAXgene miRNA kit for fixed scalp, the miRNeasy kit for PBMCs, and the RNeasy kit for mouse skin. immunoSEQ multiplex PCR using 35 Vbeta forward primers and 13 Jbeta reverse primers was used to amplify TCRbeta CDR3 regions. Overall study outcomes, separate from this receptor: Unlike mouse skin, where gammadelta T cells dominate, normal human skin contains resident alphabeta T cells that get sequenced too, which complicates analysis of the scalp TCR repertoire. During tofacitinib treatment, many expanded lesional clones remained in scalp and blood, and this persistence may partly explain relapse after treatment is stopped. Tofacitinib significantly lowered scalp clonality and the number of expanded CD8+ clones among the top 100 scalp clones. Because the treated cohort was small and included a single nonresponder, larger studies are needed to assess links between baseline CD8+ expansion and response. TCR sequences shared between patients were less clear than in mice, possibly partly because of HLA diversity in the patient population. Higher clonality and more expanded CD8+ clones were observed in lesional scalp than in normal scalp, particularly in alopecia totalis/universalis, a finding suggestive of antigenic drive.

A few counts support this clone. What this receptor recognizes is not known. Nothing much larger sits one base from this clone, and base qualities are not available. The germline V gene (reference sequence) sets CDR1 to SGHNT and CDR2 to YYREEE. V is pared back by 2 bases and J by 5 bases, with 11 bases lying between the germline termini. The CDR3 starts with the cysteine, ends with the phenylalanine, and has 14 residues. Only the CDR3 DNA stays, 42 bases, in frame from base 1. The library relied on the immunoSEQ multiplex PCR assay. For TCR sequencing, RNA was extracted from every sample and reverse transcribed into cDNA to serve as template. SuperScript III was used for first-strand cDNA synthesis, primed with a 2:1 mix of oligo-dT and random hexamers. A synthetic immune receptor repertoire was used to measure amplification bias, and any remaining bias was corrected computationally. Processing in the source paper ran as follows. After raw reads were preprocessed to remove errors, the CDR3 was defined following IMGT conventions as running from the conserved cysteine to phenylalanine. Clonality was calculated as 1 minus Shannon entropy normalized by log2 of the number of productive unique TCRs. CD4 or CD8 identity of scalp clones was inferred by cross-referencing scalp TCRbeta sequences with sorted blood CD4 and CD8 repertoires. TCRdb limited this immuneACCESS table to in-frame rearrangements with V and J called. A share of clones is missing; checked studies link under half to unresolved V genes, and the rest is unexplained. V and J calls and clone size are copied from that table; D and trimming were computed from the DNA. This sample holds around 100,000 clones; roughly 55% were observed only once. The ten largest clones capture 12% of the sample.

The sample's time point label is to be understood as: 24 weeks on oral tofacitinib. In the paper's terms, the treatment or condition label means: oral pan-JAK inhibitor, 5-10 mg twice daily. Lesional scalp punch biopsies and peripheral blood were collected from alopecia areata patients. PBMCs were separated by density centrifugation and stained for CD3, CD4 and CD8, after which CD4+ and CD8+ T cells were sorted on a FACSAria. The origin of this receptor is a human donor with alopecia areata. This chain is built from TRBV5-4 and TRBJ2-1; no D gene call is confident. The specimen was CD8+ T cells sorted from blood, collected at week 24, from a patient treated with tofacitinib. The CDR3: CASSFYDSDNEQFF. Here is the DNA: TGTGCCAGCAGCTTTTATGACTCTGACAATGAGCAGTTCTTC.